Listed below are T cell receptor beta chains from one sample, sequenced in a study of blood T cells in healthy people across ages. In TCRdb, the 5' RACE reads were re-called with MiXCR into one record per CDR3 protein. Of about 1.6 million distinct CDR3 sequences listed, 30% to 35% are singletons. The material sequenced was blood. Receptors were obtained from a woman under 40 in good health. Each CDR3 is given with its conserved first and last residue. The D gene is left open where the match is weak. Clone size is not always given. Where it is, it says once, few, many or a class for expanded clones.

v_gene	j_gene	abundance	d_gene	CDR3nt	CDR3aa
TRBV7-9	TRBJ2-3	few	.	TGTGCCAGCAGCTTAGCATACAAAACACAGAAAACTAGCACAGATACGCAGTATTTT	CASSLAYKTQKTSTDTQYF
TRBV20-1	TRBJ2-3	.	TRBD2	TGCAGTGGTAGAGGACTAGCGGGGGGTACAGATACGCAGTATTTT	CSGRGLAGGTDTQYF
TRBV30	TRBJ1-2	.	.	TGTGCCTGGAGTGTACTGGGGGTGAAGGGCTACACCTTC	CAWSVLGVKGYTF
TRBV5-1	TRBJ1-5	.	.	TGCGCCAGCAGCCAGGGACCCAGCAGCAGGGATCAGCCCCAGCATTTT	CASSQGPSSRDQPQHF
TRBV9	TRBJ2-5	few	.	TGTGCCAGCAGCGTAGGGGGAGCTCTGGCTGGGGAGACCCAGTACTTC	CASSVGGALAGETQYF
TRBV18	TRBJ1-2	few	.	TGTGCCAGCTCATATGGACAGTATAACTATGGCTACACCTTC	CASSYGQYNYGYTF
TRBV27	TRBJ2-7	.	.	TGTGCCAGCAGTTTAGCGGGGTTGGGGTTCTACGAGCAGTACTTC	CASSLAGLGFYEQYF
TRBV5-1	TRBJ2-3	.	.	TGCGCCAGCAGCTTCCGGGGCCTAGTTTGGGGCACAGATACGCAGTATTTT	CASSFRGLVWGTDTQYF
TRBV18	TRBJ1-2	.	.	TGTGCCAGCTCACCGATGGGCCATGGCTGCACCTTC	CASSPMGHGCTF
TRBV7-2	TRBJ2-6	.	.	TGTGCCAGCAGCTTTTGGGGGACTGGGGCCAACGTCCTGACTTTC	CASSFWGTGANVLTF
TRBV29-1	TRBJ2-1	.	TRBD2	TGTAGCACCCTAACCGGGACTACATACAATGAGCGGTTCTTC	CSTLTGTTYNERFF
TRBV20-1	TRBJ2-7	.	.	TGCAGTGCTAGTCCGGTCGGGGCCTACGTGCAGTACTTC	CSASPVGAYVQYF
TRBV3-1	TRBJ2-5	.	.	TGTGCCAGCAGCCAAGTGACCCGGCTACAAGAGACCCAGTACTTC	CASSQVTRLQETQYF
TRBV7-2	TRBJ2-1	.	TRBD2	TGTGCCAGCAGCTTTTTAGCGGGGGGGGCGAACTACAATGAGCAGTTCTTC	CASSFLAGGANYNEQFF
TRBV29-1	TRBJ2-5	.	.	TGCAGCGGAACAGGACTGCAAGAGACCCAGTACTTC	CSGTGLQETQYF
TRBV5-1	TRBJ2-7	few	TRBD2	TGCGCCAGCAGCCCGGGAGCGGGGCACGAGCAGTACTTC	CASSPGAGHEQYF
TRBV5-1	TRBJ2-7	few	.	TGCGCCAGCAGCTTGCAGGGGATGTACGAGCAGTACTTC	CASSLQGMYEQYF
TRBV29-1	TRBJ2-7	.	.	TGCAGCGTAGGTATGACCCTATCAGGCCGCGAGCAGTACTTC	CSVGMTLSGREQYF
TRBV6-2/TRBV6-3	TRBJ2-3	.	TRBD1	TGTGCCAGCACCCAGGGACAGGGAATCACAGATACGCAGTATTTT	CASTQGQGITDTQYF
TRBV20-1	TRBJ2-1	.	TRBD2	TGCAGTGCGAGCGATAGCGGGGAAAAGGGTGAGCAGTTCTTC	CSASDSGEKGEQFF
TRBV28	TRBJ2-7	few	TRBD1	TGTGCCAGCAGTGAAACAGGGGGAGGATCGGGCGAGCAGTACTTC	CASSETGGGSGEQYF
TRBV4-1	TRBJ1-5	once	TRBD1	TGCGCCAGCAGCCCGTCGGACAGGTCCACATATCAGCCCCAGCATTTT	CASSPSDRSTYQPQHF
TRBV9	TRBJ2-3	.	.	TGTGCCAGCAGCGTAAGTGACAGTTACACAGATACGCAGTATTTT	CASSVSDSYTDTQYF
TRBV10-3	TRBJ2-3	many	.	TGTGCCACTTCTGGGGCAGATACGCAGTATTTT	CATSGADTQYF
TRBV15	TRBJ2-7	.	.	TGTGCCACCAGCAGTAGTATCGGGACACGGACATCCTACGAGCAGTACTTC	CATSSSIGTRTSYEQYF
TRBV12-3/TRBV12-4	TRBJ2-5	.	TRBD1	TGTGCCAGCAGCCAAGGGGGCAGGGATGAGACCCAGTACTTC	CASSQGGRDETQYF
TRBV10-3	TRBJ1-1	few	.	TGTGCCATCAGTGAGGGAAAGGATCTCGGTGGGGCTTTCTTT	CAISEGKDLGGAFF
TRBV7-6	TRBJ2-5	.	TRBD2	TGTGCCAGCAGCACCCTAGGTAGCGGGGGGGCCTCCTCCCCAAAGTACTTC	CASSTLGSGGASSPKYF
TRBV10-3	TRBJ2-5	.	.	TGTGCCATCAGCCAGGGACTGCCGCTGGGGCAGTACTTC	CAISQGLPLGQYF
TRBV4-2	TRBJ2-2	.	.	TGTGCCAGCAGCCAAGTCGGGTTTCCGCCCGGGGAGCTGTTTTTT	CASSQVGFPPGELFF
TRBV5-1	TRBJ2-6	.	.	TGCGCCAGCAGCTTGGGTGGAGGGGACTCTGGGGCCAACGTCCTGACTTTC	CASSLGGGDSGANVLTF
TRBV6-2/TRBV6-3	TRBJ2-1	.	.	TGTGCCAGCAGTTACGCCGCGGCTCCTAATGAGCAGTTCTTC	CASSYAAAPNEQFF
TRBV5-1	TRBJ2-1	.	.	TGCACCAGCAGCCAGAATACAAACAATGAGCAGTTCTTC	CTSSQNTNNEQFF